The 15 T cell receptor beta chains reported below all come from one sample, sequenced in a study of T cell responses to AZD1222 COVID-19 vaccine. Repertoires were generated with immunoSEQ multiplex PCR, while TCRdb's copy carries only in-frame clones and drops some. In the table there are about 130,000 clones, about nine tenths of which are singletons. The material sequenced was peripheral blood, taken on day 0 of AZD1222 vaccination. The receptors shown here come from an adult in good health.

This chain joins TRBV19 and TRBJ2-1; TRBD1 might be the D (5 bases). CDR3 length equals 13 residues. The germline V gene has CDR1 LNHDA and CDR2 SQIVND (reference sequence). V was clipped by 3 bases and J by 8 bases, with 11 bases between them. As DNA, the CDR3 is TGTGCCAGTAGTATTACTCGCAGGGATGAGCAGTTCTTC. This translates into CASSITRRDEQFF.

The CDR3 DNA is TGTGCCAGCAGCTTTGGGGCGAATTCAAACTCTGGAAACACCATATATTTT. Translated: CASSFGANSNSGNTIYF. The chain is built from TRBV7-2 and TRBJ1-3; weak D call: TRBD1 (5 bases). The V gene lost 3 bases and the J gene lost 0 bases, with 15 bases spanning the gap. This CDR3 is built from 17 residues. Germline CDR1 SGHTA, CDR2 FQGNSA.

The chain carries TRBV29-1 and TRBJ2-3; possibly TRBD1 for D (5 bases). Germline assignment: CDR1 SQVTM and CDR2 ANQGSEA. With 6 bases removed from V and 0 bases from J, the gap between germline ends came to 16 bases. The CDR3 loop spans 15 amino acids. The DNA of the CDR3 is TGCAGCGTCGATATGTTTGGACAAAGCACAGATACGCAGTATTTT. It yields the protein CSVDMFGQSTDTQYF.

The chain is built from TRBV6-2 or TRBV6-3 and TRBJ2-1; the match to TRBD2 covers 11 bases. The CDR3 has 20 residues. The trim removed 6 bases at V and 4 bases at J, leaving 20 bases unmatched. CDR1 and CDR2 (germline): MNHEY, SVGEGT. CDR3 loop: CASSQRPLLAGVRLYNEQFF. CDR3 nucleotides: TGTGCCAGCAGCCAGCGGCCTTTACTAGCGGGGGTGCGACTGTACAATGAGCAGTTCTTC.

The chain is built from TRBV6-5 and TRBJ2-1; D call uncertain. The V end lost 3 bases, the J end lost 6 bases, and 6 bases lay between the germline ends. This CDR3 spans 12 amino acids. Per germline, CDR1 MNHEY and CDR2 SVGAGI. CDR3 DNA: TGTGCCAGCAGTTATTCTAGCAATGAGCAGTTCTTC. Its translation: CASSYSSNEQFF.

V and J are TRBV29-1 and TRBJ2-2; D may be TRBD1 (6 bases). Germline V CDR1 and CDR2: SQVTM, ANQGSEA. Trimming removed 7 bases at V and 5 bases at J, with 17 bases between. CDR3 length: 14 residues. CDR3 sequence (DNA): TGCAGCGCCCCCCGGCAGGGGCAAACCGGGGAGCTGTTTTTT. Encoded protein: CSAPRQGQTGELFF.

The chain carries TRBV7-9 and TRBJ1-6; D not resolved. The CDR3 has 15 residues. Trimming took 5 bases from V and 5 from J, leaving 13 bases between them. Germline lookup yields CDR1 SEHNR and CDR2 FQNEAQ (reference sequence). This chain's CDR3 is CASSISGADNSPLHF. The CDR3 coding sequence is TGTGCCAGCAGCATTTCGGGCGCCGATAATTCACCCCTCCACTTT.

This chain's CDR3 is CNRASGNTIYF. DNA for the CDR3: TGCAATCGTGCCTCTGGAAACACCATATATTTT. This rearrangement joins TRBV29-1 to TRBJ1-3; the D is unclear. CDR1 is SQVTM, CDR2 ANQGSEA, per germline. This CDR3 spans 11 amino acids.

V usage is TRBV7-2 and J usage is TRBJ2-1; the match to TRBD1 covers 11 bases. V shed 6 bases, J shed 7 bases, and the junction held 8 bases outside the gene matches. The V gene's germline CDR1 is SGHTA and CDR2 FQGNSA. The CDR3 loop spans 15 amino acids. CDR3 DNA: TGTGCCAGCAGTTCCCCGGGACAGGGGGGGAATGAGCAGTTCTTC. As protein: CASSSPGQGGNEQFF.

This chain links TRBV25-1 with TRBJ1-1; D gene uncertain. Trimming removed 4 bases at V and 2 bases at J, with 8 bases between. The germline CDR1 and CDR2 sequences are MGHDK and SYGVNS. The length of the CDR3 is 13 residues. In nucleotides, the CDR3 is TGTGCCAGCAGTGTTTACTCCAACACTGAAGCTTTCTTT. Encoded protein: CASSVYSNTEAFF.

This sequence joins TRBV19 and TRBJ1-5; D unclear. CDR1 and CDR2 from the germline V gene are LNHDA and SQIVND (reference sequence). Trimming took 1 base from V and 2 from J, leaving 18 bases between them. This CDR3 is built from 18 residues. The CDR3 nucleotides read TGTGCCAGTAGTATAGGGGGAGGCGGCCCTCAGGGCAATCAGCCCCAGCATTTT. Translated, it gives CASSIGGGGPQGNQPQHF.

The genes are TRBV12-3 or TRBV12-4 and TRBJ2-7; D is ambiguous. Deletions cut 6 bases from V and 3 bases from J, with 12 bases between. The length of the CDR3 is 13 residues. The CDR3, as DNA: TGTGCCAGCAGCCCAAGGCGTCACTACGAGCAGTACTTC. This gives the protein CASSPRRHYEQYF.

The V call is TRBV13, the J call TRBJ2-7; D might be TRBD1 (6 bases). Germline V gene sequence: CDR1 PRHDT, CDR2 FYEKMQ (reference sequence). V dropped 3 bases and J dropped 7 bases, with 10 bases sitting between them. CDR3 length: 12 residues. This CDR3 reads CASSLVQGEQYF. CDR3 sequence (DNA): TGTGCCAGCAGCTTGGTACAGGGTGAGCAGTACTTC.

V gene TRBV24-1 combines with J gene TRBJ1-1; D gene uncertain. Germline V gene lookup returns CDR1 KGHDR and CDR2 SFDVKD. Trimming removed 5 bases from V and 0 bases from J, with 9 bases in between. CDR3 length equals 14 residues. DNA for the CDR3: TGTGCCACCAGTGGAGGGCAGATGAACACTGAAGCTTTCTTT. Translation gives CATSGGQMNTEAFF.

CDR3 sequence: CSVGRDYNGGQYF. CDR3 coding DNA: TGCAGCGTTGGCCGGGACTACAATGGGGGGCAGTACTTC. The V and J genes are TRBV29-1 and TRBJ2-7; the match to TRBD2 covers 7 bases. The CDR3 is made up of 13 amino acids. Germline V lookup: CDR1 SQVTM, CDR2 ANQGSEA. The junction had 12 bases not matched to a gene; V was cut back by 4 bases and J by 9 bases.